This T cell receptor (beta chain) was sequenced during a study of cytomegalovirus exposure and HLA in healthy donors. In the PCR, 60 Vbeta and 13 Jbeta primers were used. In the study's own analysis: In a later analysis, around 12 million of about 80 million unique beta chains occurred in at least two donors. TCRdb's table, derived via immunoSEQ multiplex PCR, lists solely in-frame clones and lacks some. That table furnishes V, J and clone size, whereas the DNA furnished D and trimming. The sample lists roughly 66,000 clones, 55% to 70% occurring once. The germline CDR1 and CDR2 sequences are WNHNN and SYGVQD (reference sequence). The CDR3 is 15 amino acids. J lost 4 bases, V lost 3 bases, and 6 bases had no gene match.

The sequencing sample was made of PBMCs. This receptor was identified in a woman between 50 and 59 years old in good health and CMV-seronegative. The J gene is TRBJ2-7, the V gene TRBV10-1; 10 bases fit TRBD2. CDR3 sequence: CASSEMASGSYEQYF. The CDR3 coding sequence is TGCGCCAGCAGTGAAATGGCTAGCGGGAGTTACGAGCAGTACTTC.